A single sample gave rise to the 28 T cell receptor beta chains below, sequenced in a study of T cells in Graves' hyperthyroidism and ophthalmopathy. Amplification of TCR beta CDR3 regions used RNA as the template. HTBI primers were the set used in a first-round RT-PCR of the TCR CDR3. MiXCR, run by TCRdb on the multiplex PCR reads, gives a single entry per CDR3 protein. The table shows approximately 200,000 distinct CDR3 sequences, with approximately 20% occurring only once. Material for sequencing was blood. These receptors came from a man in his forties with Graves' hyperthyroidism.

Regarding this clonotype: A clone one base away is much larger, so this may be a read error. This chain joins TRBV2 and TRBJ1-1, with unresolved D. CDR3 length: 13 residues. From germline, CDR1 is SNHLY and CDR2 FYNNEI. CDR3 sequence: CVGSLTDGTEAFF. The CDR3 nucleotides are TGTGTCGGTTCCCTGACGGACGGCACTGAAGCTTTCTTT.

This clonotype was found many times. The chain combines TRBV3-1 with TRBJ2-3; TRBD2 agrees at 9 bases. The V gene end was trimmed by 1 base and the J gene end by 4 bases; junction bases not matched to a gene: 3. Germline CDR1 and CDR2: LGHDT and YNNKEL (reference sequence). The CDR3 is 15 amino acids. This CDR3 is CASSQVGLAPDTQYF. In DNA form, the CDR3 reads TGTGCCAGCAGCCAAGTCGGACTAGCGCCAGATACGCAGTATTTT.

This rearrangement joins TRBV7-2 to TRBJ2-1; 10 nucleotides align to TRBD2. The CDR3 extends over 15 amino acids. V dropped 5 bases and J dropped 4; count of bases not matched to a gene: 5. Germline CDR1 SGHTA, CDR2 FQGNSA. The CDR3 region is CASSRTSGLYNEQFF. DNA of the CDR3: TGTGCCAGCAGCCGGACTAGCGGCCTATACAATGAGCAGTTCTTC.

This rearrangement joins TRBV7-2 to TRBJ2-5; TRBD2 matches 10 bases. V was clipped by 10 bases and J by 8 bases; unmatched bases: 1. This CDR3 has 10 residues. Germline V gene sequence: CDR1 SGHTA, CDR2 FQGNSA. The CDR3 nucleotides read TGTGCCACTAGCGGGGGCACCCAGTACTTC. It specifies CATSGGTQYF.

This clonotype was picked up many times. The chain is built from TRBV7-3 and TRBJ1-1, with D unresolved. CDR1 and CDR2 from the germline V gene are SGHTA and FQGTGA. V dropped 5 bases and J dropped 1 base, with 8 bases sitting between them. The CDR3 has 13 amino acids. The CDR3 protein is CASSTDWNTEAFF. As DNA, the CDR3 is TGTGCCAGCAGCACGGATTGGAACACTGAAGCTTTCTTT. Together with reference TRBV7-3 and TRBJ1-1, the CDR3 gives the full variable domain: GAGVSQTPSNKVTEKGKYVELRCDPISGHTALYWYRQSLGQGPEFLIYFQGTGAADDSGLPNDRFFAVRPEGSVSTLKIQRTERGDSAVYLCASSTDWNTEAFFGQGTRLTVV.

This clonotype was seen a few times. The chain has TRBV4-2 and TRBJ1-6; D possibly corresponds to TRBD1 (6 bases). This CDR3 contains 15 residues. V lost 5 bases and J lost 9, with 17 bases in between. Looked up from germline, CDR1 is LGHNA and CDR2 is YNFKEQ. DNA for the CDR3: TGTGCCAGCAGCGAGCCCCAGGGGTTTGGTTCACCCCTCCACTTT. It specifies CASSEPQGFGSPLHF.

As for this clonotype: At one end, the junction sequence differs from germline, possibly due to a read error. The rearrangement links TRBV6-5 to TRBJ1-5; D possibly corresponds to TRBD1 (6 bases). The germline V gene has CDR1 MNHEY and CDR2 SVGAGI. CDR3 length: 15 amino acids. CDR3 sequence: CASSYGAGGNQPQHF. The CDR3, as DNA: TGTGCTAGCAGTTACGGGGCAGGGGGCAATCAGCCCCAGCATTTT.

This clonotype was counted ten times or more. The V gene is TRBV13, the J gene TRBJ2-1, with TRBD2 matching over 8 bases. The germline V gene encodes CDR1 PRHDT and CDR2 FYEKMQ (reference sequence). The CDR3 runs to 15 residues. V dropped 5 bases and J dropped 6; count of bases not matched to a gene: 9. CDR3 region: CASSARYSGVNEQFF. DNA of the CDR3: TGTGCCAGCAGCGCCCGGTATAGCGGGGTCAATGAGCAGTTCTTC.

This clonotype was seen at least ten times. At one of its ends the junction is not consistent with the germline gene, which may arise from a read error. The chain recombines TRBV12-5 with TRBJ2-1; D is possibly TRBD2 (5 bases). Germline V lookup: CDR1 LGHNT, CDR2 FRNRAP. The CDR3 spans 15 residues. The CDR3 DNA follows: TGTGCTAGTGGTCCTGGTAGGCGGGCCTACGATGAGCAGTTCTTC. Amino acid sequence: CASGPGRRAYDEQFF.

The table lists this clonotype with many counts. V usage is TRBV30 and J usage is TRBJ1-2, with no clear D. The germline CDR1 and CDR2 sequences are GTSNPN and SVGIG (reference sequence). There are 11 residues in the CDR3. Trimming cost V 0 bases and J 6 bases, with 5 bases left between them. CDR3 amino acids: CAWSVLNGYTF. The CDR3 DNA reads TGTGCCTGGAGTGTATTAAATGGCTACACCTTC.

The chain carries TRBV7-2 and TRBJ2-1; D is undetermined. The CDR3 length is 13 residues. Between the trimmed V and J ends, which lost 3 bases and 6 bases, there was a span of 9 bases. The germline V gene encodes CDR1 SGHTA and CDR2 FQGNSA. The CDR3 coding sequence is TGTGCCAGCAGCTTCGCCTATTCCAATGAGCAGTTCTTC. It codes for CASSFAYSNEQFF.

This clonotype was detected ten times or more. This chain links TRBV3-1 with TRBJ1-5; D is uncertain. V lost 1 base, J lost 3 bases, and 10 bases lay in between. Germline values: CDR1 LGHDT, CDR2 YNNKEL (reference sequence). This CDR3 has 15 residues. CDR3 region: CASSQGGQPNQPQHF. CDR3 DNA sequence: TGTGCCAGCAGCCAAGGGGGTCAGCCCAATCAGCCCCAGCATTTT.

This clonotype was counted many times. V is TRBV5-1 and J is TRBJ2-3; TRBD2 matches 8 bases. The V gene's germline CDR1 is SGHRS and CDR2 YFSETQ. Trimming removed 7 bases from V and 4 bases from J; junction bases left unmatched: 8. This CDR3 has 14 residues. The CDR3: CASQLAGNSDTQYF. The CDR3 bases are TGCGCCAGCCAGTTAGCGGGGAACTCAGATACGCAGTATTTT.

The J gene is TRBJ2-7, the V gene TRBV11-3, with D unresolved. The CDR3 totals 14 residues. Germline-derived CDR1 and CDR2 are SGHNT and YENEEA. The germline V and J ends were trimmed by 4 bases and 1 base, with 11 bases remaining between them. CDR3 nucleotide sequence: TGTGCCAGCAGCTCCCCCGGGTTTTCCTACGAGCAGTACTTC. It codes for CASSSPGFSYEQYF.

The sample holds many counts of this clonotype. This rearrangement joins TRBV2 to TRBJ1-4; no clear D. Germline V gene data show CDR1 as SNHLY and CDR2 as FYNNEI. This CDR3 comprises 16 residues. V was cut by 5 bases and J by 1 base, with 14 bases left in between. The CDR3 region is CASSKRRVGTNEKLFF. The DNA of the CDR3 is TGTGCCAGCAGTAAAAGGAGGGTAGGAACTAATGAAAAACTGTTTTTT.

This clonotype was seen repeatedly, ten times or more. CDR3 nucleotide sequence: TGTGCCAGCTCACCACCAAGCGGGCTTTACAATGAGCAGTTCTTC. Its protein product is CASSPPSGLYNEQFF. The chain has TRBV18 and TRBJ2-1; a weak D match, TRBD2 (6 bases). Per germline, CDR1 KGHSH and CDR2 LQKENI. V shed 0 bases and J shed 4 bases, with 10 bases lying between them. The CDR3 sequence is 15 residues long.

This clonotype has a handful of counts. In nucleotides, the CDR3 is TGTGCCAGCAGCCCAGGGTGGCAATCTGAAGCTTTCTTT. This codes for CASSPGWQSEAFF. V usage is TRBV7-9 and J usage is TRBJ1-1; tentative D call: TRBD1 (5 bases). Germline CDR1 reads SEHNR; CDR2 reads FQNEAQ (reference sequence). V lost 5 bases and J 6 bases, leaving 13 bases between the germline ends. The CDR3 loop spans 13 amino acids. Supplemented by reference TRBV7-9 and TRBJ1-1, the full variable domain reads DTGVSQNPRHKITKRGQNVTFRCDPISEHNRLYWYRQTLGQGPEFLTYFQNEAQLEKSRLLSDRFSAERPKGSFSTLEIQRTEQGDSAMYLCASSPGWQSEAFFGQGTRLTVV.

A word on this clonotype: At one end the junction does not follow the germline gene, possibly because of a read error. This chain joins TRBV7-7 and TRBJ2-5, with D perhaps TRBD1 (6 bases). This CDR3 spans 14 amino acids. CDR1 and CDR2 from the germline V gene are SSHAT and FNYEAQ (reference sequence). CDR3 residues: CASSLSQGRETQYF. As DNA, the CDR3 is TGTGCTAGCAGCCTGTCACAGGGCCGGGAGACCCAGTACTTC.

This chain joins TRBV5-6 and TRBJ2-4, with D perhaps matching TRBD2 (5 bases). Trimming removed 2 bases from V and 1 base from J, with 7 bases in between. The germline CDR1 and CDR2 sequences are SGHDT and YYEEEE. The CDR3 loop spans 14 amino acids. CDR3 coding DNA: TGTGCCAGCAGCTTAGAGGGTGCCAAAAACATTCAGTACTTC. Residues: CASSLEGAKNIQYF. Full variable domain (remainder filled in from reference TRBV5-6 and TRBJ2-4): DAGVTQSPTHLIKTRGQQVTLRCSPKSGHDTVSWYQQALGQGPQFIFQYYEEEERQRGNFPDRFSGHQFPNYSSELNVNALLLGDSALYLCASSLEGAKNIQYFGAGTRLSVL.

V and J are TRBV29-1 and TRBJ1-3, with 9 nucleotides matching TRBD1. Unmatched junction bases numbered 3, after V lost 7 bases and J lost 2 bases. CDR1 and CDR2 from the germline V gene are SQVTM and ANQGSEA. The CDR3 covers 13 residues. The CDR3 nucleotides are TGCAGCGGAAGGACAGGGGCTGGAAACACCATATATTTT. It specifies CSGRTGAGNTIYF.

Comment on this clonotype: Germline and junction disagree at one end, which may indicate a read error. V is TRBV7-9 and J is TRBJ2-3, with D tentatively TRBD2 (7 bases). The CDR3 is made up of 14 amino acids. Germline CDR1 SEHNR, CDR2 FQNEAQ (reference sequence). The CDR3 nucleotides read TGTGCCAGCGGCTTAGGGAGGGGGGGAGATACGCAGTATTTT. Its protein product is CASGLGRGGDTQYF.

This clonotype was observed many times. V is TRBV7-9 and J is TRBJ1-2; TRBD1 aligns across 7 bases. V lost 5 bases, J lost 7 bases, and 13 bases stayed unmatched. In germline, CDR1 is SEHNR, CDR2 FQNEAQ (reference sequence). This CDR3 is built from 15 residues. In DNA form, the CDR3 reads TGTGCCAGCAGCAAACCGGGACAGATTTTGGGTGGCTACACCTTC. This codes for CASSKPGQILGGYTF.

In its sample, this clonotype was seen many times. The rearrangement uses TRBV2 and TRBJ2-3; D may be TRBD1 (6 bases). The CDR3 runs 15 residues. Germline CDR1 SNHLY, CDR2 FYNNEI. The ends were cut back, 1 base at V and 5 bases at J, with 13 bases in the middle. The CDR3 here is CASSEGSGARDTQYF. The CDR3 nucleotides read TGTGCCAGCAGTGAAGGCTCAGGGGCTAGAGATACGCAGTATTTT.

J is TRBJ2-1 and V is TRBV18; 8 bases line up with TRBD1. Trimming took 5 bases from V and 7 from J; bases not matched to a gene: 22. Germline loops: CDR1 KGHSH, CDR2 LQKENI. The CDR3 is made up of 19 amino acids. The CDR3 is CASSSKNKDRVNLRNEQFF. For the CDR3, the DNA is TGTGCCAGCTCATCCAAGAATAAGGACAGGGTGAATCTTAGGAATGAGCAGTTCTTC.

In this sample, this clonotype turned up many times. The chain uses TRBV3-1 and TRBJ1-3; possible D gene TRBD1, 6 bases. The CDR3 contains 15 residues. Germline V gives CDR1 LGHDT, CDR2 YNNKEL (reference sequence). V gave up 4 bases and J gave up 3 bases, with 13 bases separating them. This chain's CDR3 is CASSPSGAFGNTIYF. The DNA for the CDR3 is TGTGCCAGCAGCCCCTCGGGGGCTTTTGGAAACACCATATATTTT. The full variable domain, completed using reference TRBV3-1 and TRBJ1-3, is DTAVSQTPKYLVTQMGNDKSIKCEQNLGHDTMYWYKQDSKKFLKIMFSYNNKELIINETVPNRFSPKSPDKAHLNLHINSLELGDSAVYFCASSPSGAFGNTIYFGEGSWLTVV.

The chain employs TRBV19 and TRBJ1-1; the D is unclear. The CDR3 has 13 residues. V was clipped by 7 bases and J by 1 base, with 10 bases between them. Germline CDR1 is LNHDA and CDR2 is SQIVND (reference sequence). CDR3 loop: CASTRPPNTEAFF. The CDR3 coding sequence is TGTGCCAGTACCCGACCGCCGAACACTGAAGCTTTCTTT.

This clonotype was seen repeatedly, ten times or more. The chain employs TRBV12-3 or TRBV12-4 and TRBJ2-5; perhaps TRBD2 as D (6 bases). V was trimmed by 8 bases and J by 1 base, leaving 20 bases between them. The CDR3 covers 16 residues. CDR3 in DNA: TGTGCCAGCCAGAGGCGCGGGGAACCCTCCCAAGAGACCCAGTACTTC. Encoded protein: CASQRRGEPSQETQYF.

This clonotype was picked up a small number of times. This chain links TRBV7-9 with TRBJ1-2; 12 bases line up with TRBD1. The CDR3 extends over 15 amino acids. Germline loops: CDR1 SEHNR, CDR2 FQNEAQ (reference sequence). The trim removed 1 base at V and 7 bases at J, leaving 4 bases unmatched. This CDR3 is CASSLEGQGARGYTF. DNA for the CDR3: TGTGCCAGCAGCTTAGAGGGACAGGGGGCGCGTGGCTACACCTTC.